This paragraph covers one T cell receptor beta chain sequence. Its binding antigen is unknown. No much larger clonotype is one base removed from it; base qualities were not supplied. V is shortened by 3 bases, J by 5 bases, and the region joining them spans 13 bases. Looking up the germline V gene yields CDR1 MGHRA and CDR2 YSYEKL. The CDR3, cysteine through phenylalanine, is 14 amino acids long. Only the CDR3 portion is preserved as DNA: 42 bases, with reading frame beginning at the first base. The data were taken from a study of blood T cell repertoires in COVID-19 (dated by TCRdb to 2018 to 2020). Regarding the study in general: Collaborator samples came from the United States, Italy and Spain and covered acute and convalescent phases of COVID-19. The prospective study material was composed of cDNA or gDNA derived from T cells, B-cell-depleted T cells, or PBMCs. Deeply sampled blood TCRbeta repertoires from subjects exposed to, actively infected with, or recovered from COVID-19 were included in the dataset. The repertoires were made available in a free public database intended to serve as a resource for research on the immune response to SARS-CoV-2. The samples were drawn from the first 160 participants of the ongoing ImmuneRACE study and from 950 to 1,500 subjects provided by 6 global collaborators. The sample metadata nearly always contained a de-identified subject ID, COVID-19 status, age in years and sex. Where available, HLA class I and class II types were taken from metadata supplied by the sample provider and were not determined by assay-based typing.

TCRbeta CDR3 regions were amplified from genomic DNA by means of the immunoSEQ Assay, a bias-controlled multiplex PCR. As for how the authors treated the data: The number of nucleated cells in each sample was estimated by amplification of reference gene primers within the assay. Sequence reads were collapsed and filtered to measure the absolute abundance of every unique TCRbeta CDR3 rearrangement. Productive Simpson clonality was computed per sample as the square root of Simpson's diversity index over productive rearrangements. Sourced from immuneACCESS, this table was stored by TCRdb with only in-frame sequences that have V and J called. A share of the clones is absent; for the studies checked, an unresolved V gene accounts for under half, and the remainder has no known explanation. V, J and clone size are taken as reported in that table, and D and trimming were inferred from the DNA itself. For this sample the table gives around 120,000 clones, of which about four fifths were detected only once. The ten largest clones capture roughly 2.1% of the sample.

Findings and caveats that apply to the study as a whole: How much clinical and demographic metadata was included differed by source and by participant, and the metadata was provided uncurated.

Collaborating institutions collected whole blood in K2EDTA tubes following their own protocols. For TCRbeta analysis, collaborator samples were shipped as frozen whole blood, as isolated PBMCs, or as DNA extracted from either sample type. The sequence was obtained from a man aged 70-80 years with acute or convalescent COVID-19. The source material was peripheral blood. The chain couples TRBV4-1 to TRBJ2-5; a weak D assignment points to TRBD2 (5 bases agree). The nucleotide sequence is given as TGCGCCAGCAGCCAGGCCGAGGGATGGGAGACCCAGTACTTC. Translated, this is CASSQAEGWETQYF.